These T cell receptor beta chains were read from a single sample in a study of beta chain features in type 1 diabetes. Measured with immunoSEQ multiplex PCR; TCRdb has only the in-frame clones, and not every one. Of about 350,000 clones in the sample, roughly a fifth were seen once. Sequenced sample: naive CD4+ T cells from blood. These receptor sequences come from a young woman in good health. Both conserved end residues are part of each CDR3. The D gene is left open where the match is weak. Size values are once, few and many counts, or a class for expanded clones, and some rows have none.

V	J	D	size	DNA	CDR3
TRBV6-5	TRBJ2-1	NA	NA	TGTGCCAGCAGTCCCCATAGCTCCTACAATGAGCAGTTCTTC	CASSPHSSYNEQFF
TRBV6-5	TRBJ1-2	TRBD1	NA	TGTGCCAGCAGTTACTCGAGAATAGGGGGCAACTATGGCTACACCTTC	CASSYSRIGGNYGYTF
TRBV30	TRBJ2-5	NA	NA	TGTGCCTGGAGTGTACGAGGGCTGAACCAAGAGACCCAGTACTTC	CAWSVRGLNQETQYF
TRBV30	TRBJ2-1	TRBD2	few	TGTGCCTGGAGTGGGACTAGCGGGAGAGTAGGCTCCTACAATGAGCAGTTCTTC	CAWSGTSGRVGSYNEQFF
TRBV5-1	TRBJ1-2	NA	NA	TGCGCCAGCAGCCTCACTTCTAACTATGGCTACACCTTC	CASSLTSNYGYTF
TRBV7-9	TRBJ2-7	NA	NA	TGTGCCAGCACCCCTGAGGGAACCTACGAGCAGTACTTC	CASTPEGTYEQYF
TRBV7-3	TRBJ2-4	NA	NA	TGTGCCAGCAGCCGAAACGGGAACATTCAGTACTTC	CASSRNGNIQYF
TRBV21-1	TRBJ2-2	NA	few	TGTGCCAGCAGCAAAGCTCGGGGGATGAACACCGGGGAGCTGTTTTTT	CASSKARGMNTGELFF
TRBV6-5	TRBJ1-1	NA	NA	TGTGCCAGCAGTTACTCGAGGAATATGAACACTGAAGCTTTCTTT	CASSYSRNMNTEAFF
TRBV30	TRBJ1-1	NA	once	TGTGCCTGGGCATACGGGAGGAAGGTTGAAGCTTTCTTT	CAWAYGRKVEAFF
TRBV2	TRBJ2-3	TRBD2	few	TGTGCCAGCAGAGGATGGGTCGGGGGGGAGTCCTCGGATACGCAGTATTTT	CASRGWVGGESSDTQYF
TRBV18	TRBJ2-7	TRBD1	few	TGTGCCAGCTCACCAGCAGCAGGGGGCTACGAGCAGTACTTC	CASSPAAGGYEQYF
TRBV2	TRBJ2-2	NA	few	TGTGCCAGCAGTGGAGAAGGGGACACCGGGGAGCTGTTTTTT	CASSGEGDTGELFF
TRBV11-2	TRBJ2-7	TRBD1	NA	TGTGCCAGCAGCCCCGACAGGGGCCTCTACGAGCAGTACTTC	CASSPDRGLYEQYF
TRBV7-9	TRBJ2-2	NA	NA	TGTGCCAGCAGCTCAGAACCGAACACCGGGGAGCTGTTTTTT	CASSSEPNTGELFF
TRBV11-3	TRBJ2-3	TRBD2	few	TGTGCCAGCAGCTTAATACAATCGGGACTAGCGGGAGTAGATACGCAGTATTTT	CASSLIQSGLAGVDTQYF
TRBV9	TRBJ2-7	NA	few	TGTGCCAGCAGCTCAAACAGGGTGCCCCACGAGCAGTACTTC	CASSSNRVPHEQYF
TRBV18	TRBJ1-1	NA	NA	TGTGCCAGCTCACCGCTCCTGACAGGATCGAACACTGAAGCTTTCTTT	CASSPLLTGSNTEAFF
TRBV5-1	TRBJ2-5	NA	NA	TGCGCCAGCAGCACGGACAGTTTCGGAAAGACCCAGTACTTC	CASSTDSFGKTQYF
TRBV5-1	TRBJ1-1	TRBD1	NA	TGCGCCAGCAGCCCCGGGACAGGGGACACTGAAGCTTTCTTT	CASSPGTGDTEAFF
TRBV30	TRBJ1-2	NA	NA	TGTGCCTGGAGTAACCCACAGGGAAAACGTAGCTACACCTTC	CAWSNPQGKRSYTF
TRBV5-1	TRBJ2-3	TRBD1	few	TGCGCCAGCAGCCCCGGACAGGGACGAGATACGCAGTATTTT	CASSPGQGRDTQYF
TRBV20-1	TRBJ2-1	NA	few	TGCAGTGCTAGAGATCCACTCGAATGGTTCTTC	CSARDPLEWFF
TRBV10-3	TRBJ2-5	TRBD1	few	TGTGCCGCCGGGACCCGCCAGGGGGCAGGGGAAGAGACCCAGTACTTC	CAAGTRQGAGEETQYF
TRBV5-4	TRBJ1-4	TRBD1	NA	TGTGCCAGCAGCTCCAACAGGGGTCTGAATGAAAAACTGTTTTTT	CASSSNRGLNEKLFF
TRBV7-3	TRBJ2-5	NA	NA	TGTGCCAGCAGCTTGAGGGTAGGGGAGACCCAGTACTTC	CASSLRVGETQYF